One and the same sample provided the 5 T cell receptor beta chains below, sequenced in a study of identical twins. TCRdb called the 5' RACE reads again in MiXCR, with one record for every CDR3 protein. This table holds roughly 750,000 distinct CDR3 sequences, less than 25% found once. These data are also associated with another study on T cells expressing NK-cell markers.

Sequencing used PBMCs. These receptors originate from a woman in her late teens or twenties in good health.

This clonotype was seen a handful of times. The chain combines TRBV5-1 with TRBJ2-5; 7 nucleotides align to TRBD1. Germline loops: CDR1 SGHRS, CDR2 YFSETQ. J was trimmed by 4 bases and V by 2 bases; bases with no gene match: 11. The CDR3 covers 16 residues. CDR3 residues: CASSLRQGFGAETQYF. Written as DNA, the CDR3 is TGCGCCAGCAGCTTACGACAGGGATTTGGCGCAGAGACCCAGTACTTC.

This clonotype was observed at least ten times. This chain links TRBV9 with TRBJ2-7; 10 bases are a match to TRBD2. Germline values: CDR1 SGDLS, CDR2 YYNGEE. The trim removed 0 bases at V and 4 bases at J, leaving 4 bases unmatched. The CDR3 loop spans 15 amino acids. The CDR3 is CASSVGSGRWYEQYF. The DNA of the CDR3 is TGTGCCAGCAGCGTAGGTAGCGGGAGGTGGTACGAGCAGTACTTC.

This clonotype was detected a few times. This chain uses TRBV20-1 with TRBJ2-7, with 10 bases aligning to TRBD1. The CDR3 length is 17 residues. Trimming removed 2 bases from V and 0 bases from J; junction bases left unmatched: 10. Germline V lookup: CDR1 DFQATT, CDR2 SNEGSKA (reference sequence). The CDR3 region has the DNA TGCAGTGCTAGATCCCCTTTCGGGACAGGGGCCTCCTACGAGCAGTACTTC. This translates into CSARSPFGTGASYEQYF.

Ten or more counts support this clonotype. V is TRBV6-4 and J is TRBJ2-3, with 10 bases that match TRBD2. Germline V gene lookup returns CDR1 MRHNA and CDR2 SNTAGT. Trimming removed 2 bases from V and 4 bases from J; junction bases left unmatched: 0. This CDR3 has 14 residues. CDR3 sequence: CASSDSGGADTQYF. The CDR3 DNA follows: TGTGCCAGCAGTGACAGCGGGGGGGCAGATACGCAGTATTTT.

This clonotype was recorded a few times. This sequence joins TRBV21-1 and TRBJ2-3; TRBD2, as called in the table, went unchecked against the DNA. TRBV21-1 is designated a pseudogene. The CDR3 is 16 amino acids. The CDR3 DNA reads TGTGCCAGCAGCGCCCGGACTAGCGGTAGCACAGATACGCAGTATTTT. It is translated as CASSARTSGSTDTQYF.